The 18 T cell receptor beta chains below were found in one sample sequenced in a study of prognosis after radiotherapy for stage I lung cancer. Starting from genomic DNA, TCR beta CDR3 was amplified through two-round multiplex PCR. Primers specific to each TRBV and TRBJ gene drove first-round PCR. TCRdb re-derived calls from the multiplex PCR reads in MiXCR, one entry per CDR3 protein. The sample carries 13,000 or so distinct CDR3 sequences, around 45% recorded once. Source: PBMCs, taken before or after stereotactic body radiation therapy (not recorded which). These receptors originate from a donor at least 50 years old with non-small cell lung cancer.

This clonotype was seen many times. The chain's CDR3 is CSARRESNQPQHF. The CDR3 nucleotides read TGCAGTGCCCGGAGAGAGAGCAATCAGCCCCAGCATTTT. The chain couples TRBV20-1 to TRBJ1-5; no reliable D call. The CDR3 contains 13 residues. Germline CDR1 reads DFQATT; CDR2 reads SNEGSKA (reference sequence). V was shortened by 6 bases and J by 1 base, with 10 bases between the two germline ends.

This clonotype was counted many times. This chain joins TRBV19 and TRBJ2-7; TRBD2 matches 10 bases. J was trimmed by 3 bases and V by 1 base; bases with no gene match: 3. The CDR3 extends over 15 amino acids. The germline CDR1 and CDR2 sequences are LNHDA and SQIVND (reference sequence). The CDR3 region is CASSIVSSGSYEQYF. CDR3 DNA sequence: TGTGCCAGTAGTATAGTTTCTAGCGGGAGCTACGAGCAGTACTTC.

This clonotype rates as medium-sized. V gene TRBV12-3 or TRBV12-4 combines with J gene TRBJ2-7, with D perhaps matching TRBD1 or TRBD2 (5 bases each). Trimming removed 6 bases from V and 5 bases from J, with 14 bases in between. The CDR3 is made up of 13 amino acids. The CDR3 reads CASSSRRGHEQYF. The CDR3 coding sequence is TGTGCCAGCAGCTCAAGACGGGGCCACGAGCAGTACTTC.

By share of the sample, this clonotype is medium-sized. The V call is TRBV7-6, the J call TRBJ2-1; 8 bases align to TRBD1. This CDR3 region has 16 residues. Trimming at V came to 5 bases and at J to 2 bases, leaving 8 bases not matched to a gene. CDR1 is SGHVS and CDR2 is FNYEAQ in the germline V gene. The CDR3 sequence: CASSTIRGHTYNEQFF. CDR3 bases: TGTGCCAGCAGCACAATCAGGGGGCACACCTACAATGAGCAGTTCTTC.

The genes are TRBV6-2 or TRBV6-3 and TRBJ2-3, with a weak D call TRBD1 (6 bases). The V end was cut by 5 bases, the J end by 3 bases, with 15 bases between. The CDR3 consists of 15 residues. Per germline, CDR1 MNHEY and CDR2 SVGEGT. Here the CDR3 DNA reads TGTGCCAGCAGTGACAGGACCCCTAGAACAGATACGCAGTATTTT. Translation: CASSDRTPRTDTQYF.

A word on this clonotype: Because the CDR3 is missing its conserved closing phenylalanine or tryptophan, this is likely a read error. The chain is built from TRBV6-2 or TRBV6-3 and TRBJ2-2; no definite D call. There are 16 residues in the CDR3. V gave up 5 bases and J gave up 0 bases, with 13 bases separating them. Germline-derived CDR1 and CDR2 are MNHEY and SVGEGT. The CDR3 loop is CASSEWAPSNTGELFS. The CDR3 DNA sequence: TGTGCCAGCAGTGAATGGGCACCATCGAACACCGGGGAGCTGTTTTCT.

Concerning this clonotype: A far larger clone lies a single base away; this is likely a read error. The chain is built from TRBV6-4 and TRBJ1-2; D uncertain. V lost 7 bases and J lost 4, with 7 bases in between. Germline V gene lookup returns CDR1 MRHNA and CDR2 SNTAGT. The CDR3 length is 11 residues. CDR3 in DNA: TGTGCCAGCAATGCAGTCTATGGCTACACCTTC. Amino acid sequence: CASNAVYGYTF.

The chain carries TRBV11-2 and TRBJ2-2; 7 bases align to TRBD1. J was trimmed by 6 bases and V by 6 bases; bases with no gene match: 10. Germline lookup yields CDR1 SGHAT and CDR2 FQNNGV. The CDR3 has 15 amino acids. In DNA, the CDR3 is TGTGCCAGCAGATCAGGACAGGCGCGGTCCGGGGAGCTGTTTTTT. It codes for CASRSGQARSGELFF. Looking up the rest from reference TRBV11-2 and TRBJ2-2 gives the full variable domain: EAGVAQSPRYKIIEKRQSVAFWCNPISGHATLYWYQQILGQGPKLLIQFQNNGVVDDSQLPKDRFSAERLKGVDSTLKIQPAKLEDSAVYLCASRSGQARSGELFFGEGSRLTVL.

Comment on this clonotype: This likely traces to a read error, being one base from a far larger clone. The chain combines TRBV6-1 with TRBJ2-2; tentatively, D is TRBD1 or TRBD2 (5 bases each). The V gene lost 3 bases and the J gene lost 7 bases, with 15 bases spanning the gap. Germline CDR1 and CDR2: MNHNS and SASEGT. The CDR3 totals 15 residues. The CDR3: CASSEGKGTGGELFF. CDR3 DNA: TGTGCCAGCAGTGAGGGAAAGGGGACCGGCGGGGAGCTGTTTTTT.

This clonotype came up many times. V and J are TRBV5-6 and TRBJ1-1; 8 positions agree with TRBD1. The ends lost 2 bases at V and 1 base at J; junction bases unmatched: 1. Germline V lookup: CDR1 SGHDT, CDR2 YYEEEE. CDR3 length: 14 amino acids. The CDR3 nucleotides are TGTGCCAGCAGCTTTGACAGGGGGAACACTGAAGCTTTCTTT. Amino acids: CASSFDRGNTEAFF. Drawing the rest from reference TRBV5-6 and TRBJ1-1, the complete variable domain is DAGVTQSPTHLIKTRGQQVTLRCSPKSGHDTVSWYQQALGQGPQFIFQYYEEEERQRGNFPDRFSGHQFPNYSSELNVNALLLGDSALYLCASSFDRGNTEAFFGQGTRLTVV.

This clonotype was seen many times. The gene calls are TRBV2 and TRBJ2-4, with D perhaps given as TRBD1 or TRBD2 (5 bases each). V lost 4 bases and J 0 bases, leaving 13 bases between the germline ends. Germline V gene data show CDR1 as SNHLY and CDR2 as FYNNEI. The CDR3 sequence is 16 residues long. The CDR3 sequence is CASSVNWGIAKNIQYF. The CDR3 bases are TGTGCCAGCAGTGTCAACTGGGGGATAGCCAAAAACATTCAGTACTTC.

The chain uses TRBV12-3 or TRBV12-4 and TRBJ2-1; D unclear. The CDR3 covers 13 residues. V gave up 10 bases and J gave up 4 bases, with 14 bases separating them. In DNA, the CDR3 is TGTGCCATCCCCCCCGGCGGTTACAATGAGCAGTTCTTC. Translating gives CAIPPGGYNEQFF.

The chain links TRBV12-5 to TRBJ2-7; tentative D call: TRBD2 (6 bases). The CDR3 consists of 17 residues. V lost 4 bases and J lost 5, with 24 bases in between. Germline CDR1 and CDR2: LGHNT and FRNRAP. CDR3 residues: CASGCNWVPRERDEQYF. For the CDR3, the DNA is TGTGCTAGTGGTTGCAACTGGGTTCCGCGAGAGCGGGACGAGCAGTACTTC.

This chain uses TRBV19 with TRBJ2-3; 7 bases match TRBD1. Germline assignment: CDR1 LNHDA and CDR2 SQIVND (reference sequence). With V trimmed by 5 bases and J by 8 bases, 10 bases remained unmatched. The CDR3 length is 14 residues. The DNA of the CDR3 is TGTGCCAGTAGTCCTCTGACAGGGATAGGTACGCAGTATTTT. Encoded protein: CASSPLTGIGTQYF. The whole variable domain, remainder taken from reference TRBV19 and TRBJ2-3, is DGGITQSPKYLFRKEGQNVTLSCEQNLNHDAMYWYRQDPGQGLRLIYYSQIVNDFQKGDIAEGYSVSREKKESFPLTVTSAQKNPTAFYLCASSPLTGIGTQYFGPGTRLTVL.

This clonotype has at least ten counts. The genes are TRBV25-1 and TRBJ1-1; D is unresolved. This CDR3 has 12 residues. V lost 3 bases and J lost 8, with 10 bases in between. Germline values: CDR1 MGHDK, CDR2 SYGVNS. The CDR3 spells CASSDLGQEAFF. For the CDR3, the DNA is TGTGCCAGCAGTGACCTCGGGCAGGAAGCTTTCTTT.

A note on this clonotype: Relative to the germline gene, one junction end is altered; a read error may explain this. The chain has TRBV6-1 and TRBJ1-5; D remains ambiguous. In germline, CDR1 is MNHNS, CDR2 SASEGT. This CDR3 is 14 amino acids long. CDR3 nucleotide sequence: TGTGCCAGCAGACCCGCAGGTGGCAATCAGACCCAGCATTTT. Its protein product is CASRPAGGNQTQHF.

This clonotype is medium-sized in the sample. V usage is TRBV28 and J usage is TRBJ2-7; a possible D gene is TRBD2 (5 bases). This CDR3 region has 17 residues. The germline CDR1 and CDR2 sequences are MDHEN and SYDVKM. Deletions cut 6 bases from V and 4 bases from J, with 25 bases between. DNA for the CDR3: TGTGCCAGCAGGCCATTAGGACTCACAGCTCATAGGTACGAGCAGTACTTC. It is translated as CASRPLGLTAHRYEQYF.

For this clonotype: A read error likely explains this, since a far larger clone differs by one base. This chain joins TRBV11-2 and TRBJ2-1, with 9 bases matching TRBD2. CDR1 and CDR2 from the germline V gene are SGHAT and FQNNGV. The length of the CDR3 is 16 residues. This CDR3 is CDSSLEGGRAANEQFF. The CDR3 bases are TGTGACAGCAGCTTAGAAGGCGGGAGGGCCGCGAATGAGCAGTTCTTC.